A single sample gave rise to the 20 T cell receptor beta chains below, sequenced in a study of shared clonotypes between healthy human individuals. Sequenced by immunoSEQ multiplex PCR; TCRdb stores in-frame clones only, minus some. The data show some 1,100,000 clones, about four fifths seen once. Sequencing input: memory CD4+ T cells from PBMCs. Subset specified: CD45RA-negative fraction. These receptors came from a man aged 18 to 30 in good health. Some clones in this sample may be carry-over from other donors' samples.

This chain links TRBV9 with TRBJ2-1; 16 bases are shared with TRBD2. Germline V lookup: CDR1 SGDLS, CDR2 YYNGEE. The length of the CDR3 is 19 residues. Trimming cost V 0 bases and J 8 bases; bases outside gene matches: 11. Here the CDR3 reads CASSVAFGGLAGGRDEQFF. The CDR3 region has the DNA TGTGCCAGCAGCGTAGCTTTCGGGGGACTAGCGGGAGGGAGGGATGAGCAGTTCTTC.

In this sample, this clone turned up a few times. This chain uses TRBV2 with TRBJ2-5, with 9 bases that match TRBD1. This CDR3 is 15 amino acids long. Germline CDR1 is SNHLY and CDR2 is FYNNEI. J was trimmed by 5 bases and V by 2 bases; bases with no gene match: 6. The CDR3 sequence: CASSESGQGRETQYF. The CDR3 DNA follows: TGTGCCAGCAGTGAATCTGGACAGGGGAGGGAGACCCAGTACTTC.

This chain connects TRBV27 to TRBJ2-3, with unresolved D. The CDR3 has 13 residues. Germline CDR1 reads MNHEY; CDR2 reads SMNVEV (reference sequence). Trimming removed 7 bases from V and 3 bases from J, with 11 bases in between. Written as DNA, the CDR3 is TGTGCCAGCATGAAGGGTAGGACAGATACGCAGTATTTT. Translating gives CASMKGRTDTQYF.

The chain couples TRBV28 to TRBJ1-5, with 9 bases that match TRBD1. Germline CDR1 MDHEN, CDR2 SYDVKM. This CDR3 contains 16 residues. V gave up 4 bases and J gave up 5 bases; unmatched junction bases: 9. CDR3 DNA sequence: TGTGCCAGCAGTTACCCCCACACAGGGGGCCATCAGCCCCAGCATTTT. Protein product: CASSYPHTGGHQPQHF.

This clone was seen only a few times. The chain uses TRBV25-1 and TRBJ2-5, with D hard to call. CDR3 length: 15 amino acids. Trimming pared 4 bases from V and 0 bases from J, leaving 12 bases between. The germline CDR1 and CDR2 sequences are MGHDK and SYGVNS. The chain's CDR3 is CASSVRHWYQETQYF. The CDR3, as DNA: TGTGCCAGCAGTGTCAGGCATTGGTACCAAGAGACCCAGTACTTC. Full variable domain (rest looked up from reference TRBV25-1 and TRBJ2-5): EADIYQTPRYLVIGTGKKITLECSQTMGHDKMYWYQQDPGMELHLIHYSYGVNSTEKGDLSSESTVSRIRTEHFPLTLESARPSHTSQYLCASSVRHWYQETQYFGPGTRLLVL.

A word on this clone: The identical CDR3 is also encoded by other nucleotide sequences in the sample. The chain recombines TRBV2 with TRBJ2-2; no reliable D call. Germline V CDR1 and CDR2: SNHLY, FYNNEI. The CDR3 has 10 residues. V was shortened by 8 bases and J by 5 bases, with 3 bases between the two germline ends. The CDR3 nucleotides are TGTGCCAGCCGGACCGGGGAGCTGTTTTTT. The encoded protein is CASRTGELFF.

The chain has TRBV21-1 and TRBJ1-1. TRBV21-1 is a pseudogene locus. This CDR3 is built from 11 residues. The CDR3 spells CASSNDQEAFF. CDR3 in DNA: TGTGCCAGCAGCAATGATCAAGAAGCTTTCTTT.

This clone was detected a few times. The chain couples TRBV5-1 to TRBJ1-2; possibly TRBD1 for D (5 bases). Germline V CDR1 and CDR2: SGHRS, YFSETQ. V gave up 4 bases and J gave up 5 bases, with 15 bases separating them. CDR3 size: 14 residues. The chain's CDR3 is CASSGGSSRYGYTF. CDR3 in DNA: TGCGCCAGCAGCGGGGGGAGTAGCAGATATGGCTACACCTTC. Supplemented by reference TRBV5-1 and TRBJ1-2, the full variable domain reads KAGVTQTPRYLIKTRGQQVTLSCSPISGHRSVSWYQQTPGQGLQFLFEYFSETQRNKGNFPGRFSGRQFSNSRSEMNVSTLELGDSALYLCASSGGSSRYGYTFGSGTRLTVV.

This sequence joins TRBV30 and TRBJ1-2, with a possible D match to TRBD1 (5 bases). This CDR3 comprises 16 residues. Germline lookup yields CDR1 GTSNPN and CDR2 SVGIG (reference sequence). V shed 0 bases and J shed 8 bases, with 22 bases lying between them. For the CDR3, the DNA is TGTGCCTGGAGTGTTTCTCTCTCCGGGGGAAAGAACGGCTACACCTTC. It yields the protein CAWSVSLSGGKNGYTF.

The chain recombines TRBV11-2 with TRBJ2-7; 9 bases line up with TRBD2. Germline V lookup: CDR1 SGHAT, CDR2 FQNNGV. Unmatched junction bases numbered 5, after V lost 4 bases and J lost 7 bases. The CDR3 runs 13 residues. In nucleotides, the CDR3 is TGTGCCAGCAGCTGGGGACTAGCCTGGGAGCAGTACTTC. Amino acids: CASSWGLAWEQYF.

The chain uses TRBV6-1 and TRBJ2-1; 7 positions match TRBD2. This CDR3 has 16 amino acids. CDR1 is MNHNS, CDR2 SASEGT, per germline. V gave up 3 bases and J gave up 8 bases; unmatched junction bases: 13. For the CDR3, the DNA is TGTGCCAGCAGTGAGAGGCTGAGCGGGGTTGGGGATGAGCAGTTCTTC. Protein product: CASSERLSGVGDEQFF.

The rearrangement uses TRBV19 and TRBJ1-1, with D possibly TRBD1 on 5 matching bases. CDR1 and CDR2 (germline): LNHDA, SQIVND (reference sequence). The CDR3 is 15 amino acids. V was trimmed by 4 bases and J by 0 bases, leaving 12 bases between them. The DNA for the CDR3 is TGTGCCAGTAGTAGAAACCGGGACCTGAACACTGAAGCTTTCTTT. Encoded protein: CASSRNRDLNTEAFF.

This clone turned up a few times. The rearrangement joins TRBV28 to TRBJ2-7; 10 bases align to TRBD1. V dropped 1 base and J dropped 4; count of bases not matched to a gene: 7. This CDR3 is built from 16 residues. Germline loops: CDR1 MDHEN, CDR2 SYDVKM. The CDR3: CASSLLFRQGAYEQYF. CDR3 DNA: TGTGCCAGCAGTTTATTATTTCGACAGGGGGCTTACGAGCAGTACTTC.

This clone was found once. The J gene is TRBJ2-5, the V gene TRBV5-1, with TRBD2 identical over 8 bases. From germline, CDR1 is SGHRS and CDR2 YFSETQ. V was clipped by 5 bases and J by 5 bases; unmatched bases: 8. The CDR3 has 14 residues. CDR3 sequence reads: CASSYDLAGETQYF. In DNA, the CDR3 is TGCGCCAGCAGTTACGACCTAGCGGGTGAGACCCAGTACTTC.

This clone was seen at least ten times. This sample also contains other DNA sequences that code for the same CDR3. The chain carries TRBV7-8 and TRBJ2-3; D is unclear. This CDR3 has 14 residues. V was pared by 1 base and J by 0 bases, with 5 bases between. Germline CDR1 and CDR2: SGHVS and FQNEAQ. The CDR3, as DNA: TGTGCCAGCAGCTTAGAAGCAAGCACAGATACGCAGTATTTT. Amino acids: CASSLEASTDTQYF. Using reference TRBV7-8 and TRBJ2-3 for the parts outside the CDR3, the full variable domain is GAGVSQSPRYKVAKRGQDVALRCDPISGHVSLFWYQQALGQGPEFLTYFQNEAQLDKSGLPSDRFFAERPEGSVSTLKIQRTQQEDSAVYLCASSLEASTDTQYFGPGTRLTVL.

CDR3 in DNA: TGTGCCAGCAGTGCAAGCGGGACCCGCCCCACCGGGGAGCTGTTTTTT. Protein: CASSASGTRPTGELFF. V usage is TRBV2 and J usage is TRBJ2-2, with 7 bases aligning to TRBD2. Germline lookup yields CDR1 SNHLY and CDR2 FYNNEI. This CDR3 has 16 residues. V dropped 4 bases and J dropped 4; count of bases not matched to a gene: 9.

The chain joins TRBV9 to TRBJ2-2, with 8 bases identical to TRBD1. This CDR3 has 15 residues. Unmatched junction bases numbered 5, after V lost 6 bases and J lost 1 base. Germline CDR1 SGDLS, CDR2 YYNGEE. The CDR3 spells CASTPGTGNTGELFF. The CDR3 DNA reads TGTGCCAGCACACCCGGGACAGGGAACACCGGGGAGCTGTTTTTT.

This chain links TRBV14 with TRBJ1-2; TRBD1 matches at 7 bases. This CDR3 region has 15 residues. Germline V gene lookup returns CDR1 SGHDN and CDR2 FVKESK. The CDR3 DNA reads as TGTGTCACAGGGGCAGAGAGGGGCGAAATTTATGGCTACACCTTC. It yields the protein CVTGAERGEIYGYTF.

The chain employs TRBV29-1 and TRBJ1-1, with TRBD1 as a possible D gene (6 bases). The CDR3 is 14 residues long. Germline V lookup: CDR1 SQVTM, CDR2 ANQGSEA. The V and J ends lost 0 bases and 4 bases respectively, with 12 bases between them. The CDR3 region has the DNA TGCAGCGTTGAAGATCCCGGACAGAGCACTGAAGCTTTCTTT. Amino acid sequence: CSVEDPGQSTEAFF.

This clone came up a few times. The same CDR3 is also encoded by other DNA sequences in this sample. V usage is TRBV9 and J usage is TRBJ1-1; D gene uncertain. Per the germline V gene, CDR1 is SGDLS and CDR2 is YYNGEE. V lost 0 bases and J 0 bases, leaving 3 bases between the germline ends. This CDR3 region has 13 residues. The CDR3 protein is CASSVAMNTEAFF. As DNA, the CDR3 is TGTGCCAGCAGCGTAGCTATGAACACTGAAGCTTTCTTT.